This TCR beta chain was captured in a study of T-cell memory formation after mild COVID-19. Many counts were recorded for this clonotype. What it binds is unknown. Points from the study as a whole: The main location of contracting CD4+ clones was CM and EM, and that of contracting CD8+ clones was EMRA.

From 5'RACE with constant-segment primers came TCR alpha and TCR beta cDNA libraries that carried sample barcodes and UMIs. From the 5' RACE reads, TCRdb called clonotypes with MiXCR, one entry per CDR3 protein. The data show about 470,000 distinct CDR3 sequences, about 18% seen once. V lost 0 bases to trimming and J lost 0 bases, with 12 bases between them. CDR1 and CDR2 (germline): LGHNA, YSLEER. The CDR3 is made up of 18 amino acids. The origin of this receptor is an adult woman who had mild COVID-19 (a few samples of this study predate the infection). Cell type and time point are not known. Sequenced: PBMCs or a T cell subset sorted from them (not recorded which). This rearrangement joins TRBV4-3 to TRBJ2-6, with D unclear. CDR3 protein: CASSQDVNRGSGANVLTF. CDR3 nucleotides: TGCGCCAGCAGCCAAGACGTCAACAGAGGCTCTGGGGCCAACGTCCTGACTTTC.